This T cell receptor (beta chain) was found in a study of T cells in tuberculosis. With respect to this clone: Its matching antigen is unknown.

The time point here: new active TB diagnosis, blood taken before or within 7 days of starting treatment. Included patients were adults of at least 18, HIV-seronegative, South African. Deletions cut 8 bases from V and 11 bases from J, with 16 bases between. CDR1 and CDR2 (germline): SNHLY, FYNNEI. The CDR3 is made up of 12 amino acids. Study observations and caveats: Smaller alpha distances in active tuberculosis partly reflected shorter CDR3-alpha lengths.

Profiled with immunoSEQ multiplex PCR; TCRdb holds only in-frame clones, not every one. Among about 30,000 clones, around 93% were seen once, and the ten largest hold less than 2.5%. The sequences come from PBMCs, collected at tuberculosis diagnosis. V and J are TRBV2 and TRBJ1-5; D unresolved. The clonotype originates from an adult with tuberculosis. The CDR3 nucleotides read TGTGCCAGCGGCCCCCGGGATTGGGCCCAGCATTTT. Amino acid sequence: CASGPRDWAQHF.